Below, one TCR beta chain is given with its context. Its antigen is unidentified. The data were taken from a study of cytomegalovirus exposure and HLA in healthy donors. 13 Jbeta primers and 60 Vbeta primers were used for the PCR. The protocol was immunoSEQ multiplex PCR, while the TCRdb copy is restricted to in-frame clones and leaves out a portion. The sample comprises 150,000 or so clones, 86% of which are singletons, and under 2% rests with the top ten. Study-wide points: There were 150 to 200 TCR beta chains listed as cytomegalovirus-associated.

The CDR3 has 14 residues. The ends were cut back, 5 bases at V and 4 bases at J, with 13 bases in the middle. Germline lookup yields CDR1 SNHLY and CDR2 FYNNEI. The receptor was derived from a woman younger than 35 in good health and CMV-seronegative. Sequenced sample: PBMCs. The chain links TRBV2 to TRBJ2-3, with a possible D match to TRBD1 (5 bases). The CDR3 protein is CASSPQGPPDTQYF. CDR3 bases: TGTGCCAGCAGTCCCCAGGGTCCCCCAGATACGCAGTATTTT.